This entry concerns a single T cell receptor (beta chain). The antigen is not known. Germline and junction disagree at one end, which may indicate a read error. This sample is part of a study of cytomegalovirus exposure and HLA in healthy donors. Study conclusions and caveats: Subsequent analysis found a tendency for first-cohort TCR clusters to co-occur within the approximately 130 validation repertoires. In vitro testing confirmed a few CMV-associated chains as specific for CMV antigens. Rarity held for most TCR sequences, but there were some public TCRs that occurred in many donors. Some TCR beta chains (approximately 180 of them) were listed as cytomegalovirus-associated.

Germline-derived CDR1 and CDR2 are MGHDK and SYGVNS. CDR3 length: 12 amino acids. Clones were sequenced by immunoSEQ multiplex PCR, and TCRdb holds only the in-frame ones, with some missing. Here the sample spans about 200,000 clones, 70% to 85% being singletons. The origin of this receptor is a woman aged 25 to 39 in good health and CMV-seropositive. The genes are TRBV25-1 and TRBJ1-1, with a tentative D call TRBD1 (5 bases). Sequences were obtained from PBMCs. The CDR3 reads CASSGVPDSPLF. In DNA, the CDR3 is TGTGCCAGCAGTGGGGTTCCAGACAGTCCCCTCTTT.